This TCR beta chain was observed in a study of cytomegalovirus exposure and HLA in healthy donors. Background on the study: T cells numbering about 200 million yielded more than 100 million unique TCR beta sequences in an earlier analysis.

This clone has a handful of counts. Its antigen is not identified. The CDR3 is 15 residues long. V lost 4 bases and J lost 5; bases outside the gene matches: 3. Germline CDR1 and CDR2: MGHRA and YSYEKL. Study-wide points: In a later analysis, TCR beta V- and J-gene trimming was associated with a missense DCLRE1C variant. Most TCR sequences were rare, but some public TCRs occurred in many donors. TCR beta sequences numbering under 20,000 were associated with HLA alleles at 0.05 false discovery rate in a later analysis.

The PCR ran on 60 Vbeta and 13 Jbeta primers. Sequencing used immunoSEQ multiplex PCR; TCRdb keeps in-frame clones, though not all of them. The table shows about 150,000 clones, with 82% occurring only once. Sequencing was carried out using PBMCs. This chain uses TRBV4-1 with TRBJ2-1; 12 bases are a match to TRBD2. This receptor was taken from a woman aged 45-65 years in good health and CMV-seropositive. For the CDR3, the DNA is TGCGCCAGCAGCCCTTGGACTAGCGGGGACAATGAGCAGTTCTTC. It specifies CASSPWTSGDNEQFF.